This TCR beta chain derives from a study of blood T cell repertoires in COVID-19. Turning to the study itself: COVID-19 samples collected from the United States, Italy and Spain covered acute and convalescent phases. From T cells, B-cell-depleted T cells, or PBMCs came the material, which was cDNA or gDNA.

Per the authors' pipeline: How many nucleated cells were present was estimated from reference gene primer amplification. The data were produced by immunoSEQ multiplex PCR, yet TCRdb's version contains in-frame clones alone and is incomplete. The D gene and trimming were derived from the DNA, and the V and J assignments and clone size from that table. The top ten clones hold 15% to 20% of a sample with 95,000 or so clones, 60% to 85% of them seen once. The CDR3 runs 16 residues. The V gene end was trimmed by 5 bases and the J gene end by 3 bases; junction bases not matched to a gene: 10. The germline gives CDR1 MNHEY, CDR2 SVGEGT.

The origin of this receptor is a woman of 80 years or more with active or convalescent COVID-19. The genes are TRBV6-2 or TRBV6-3 and TRBJ1-5, with 7 bases aligning to TRBD1. Material: peripheral blood. The CDR3 loop reads CASSPTGKGANQPQHF. The CDR3 bases are TGTGCCAGCAGTCCCACAGGGAAGGGGGCCAATCAGCCCCAGCATTTT.